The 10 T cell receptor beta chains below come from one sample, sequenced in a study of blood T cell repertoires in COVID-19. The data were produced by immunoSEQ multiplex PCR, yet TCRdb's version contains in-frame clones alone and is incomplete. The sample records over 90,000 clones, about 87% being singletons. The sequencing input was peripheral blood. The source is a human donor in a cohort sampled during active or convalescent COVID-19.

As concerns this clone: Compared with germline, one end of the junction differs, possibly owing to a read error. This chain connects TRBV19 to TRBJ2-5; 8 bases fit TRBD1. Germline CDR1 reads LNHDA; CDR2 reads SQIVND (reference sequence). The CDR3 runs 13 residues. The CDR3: CASSVDRGETQYF. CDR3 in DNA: TGTGCCAGTAGTGTAGACAGGGGAGAGACCCAGTACTTC.

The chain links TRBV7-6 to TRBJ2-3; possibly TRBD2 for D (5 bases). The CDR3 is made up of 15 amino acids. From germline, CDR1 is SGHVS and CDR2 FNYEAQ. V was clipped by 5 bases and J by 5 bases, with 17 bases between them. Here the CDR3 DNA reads TGTGCCAGCAGCCCGAGGGCCCCTCCGGGAGATACGCAGTATTTT. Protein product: CASSPRAPPGDTQYF.

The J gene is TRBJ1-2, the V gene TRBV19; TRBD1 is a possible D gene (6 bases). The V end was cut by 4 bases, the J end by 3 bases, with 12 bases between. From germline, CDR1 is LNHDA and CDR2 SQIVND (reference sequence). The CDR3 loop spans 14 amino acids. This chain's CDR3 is CASSRADSHYGYTF. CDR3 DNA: TGTGCCAGTAGTAGGGCGGACAGCCACTATGGCTACACCTTC.

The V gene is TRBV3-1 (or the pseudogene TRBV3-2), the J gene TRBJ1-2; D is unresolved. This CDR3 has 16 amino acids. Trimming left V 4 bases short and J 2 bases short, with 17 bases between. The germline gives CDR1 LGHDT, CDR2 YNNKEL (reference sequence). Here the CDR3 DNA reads TGTGCCAGCAGCCTGGAAGCGGGTGGTACGAACTATGGCTACACCTTC. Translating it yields CASSLEAGGTNYGYTF.

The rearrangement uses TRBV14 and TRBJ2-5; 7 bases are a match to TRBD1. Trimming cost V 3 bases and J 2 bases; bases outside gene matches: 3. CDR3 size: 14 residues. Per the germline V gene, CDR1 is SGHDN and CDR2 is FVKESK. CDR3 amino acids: CASSQTGSQETQYF. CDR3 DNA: TGTGCCAGCAGCCAGACAGGGTCTCAAGAGACCCAGTACTTC.

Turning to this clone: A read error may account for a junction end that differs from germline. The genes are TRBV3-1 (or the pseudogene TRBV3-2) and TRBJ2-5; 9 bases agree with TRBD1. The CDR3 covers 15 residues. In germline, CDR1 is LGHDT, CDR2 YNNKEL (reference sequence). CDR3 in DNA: TGTGTCAGCAGTTCCCCGGGACAGGGAGTTGAGACCCAGTACTTC. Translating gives CVSSSPGQGVETQYF.

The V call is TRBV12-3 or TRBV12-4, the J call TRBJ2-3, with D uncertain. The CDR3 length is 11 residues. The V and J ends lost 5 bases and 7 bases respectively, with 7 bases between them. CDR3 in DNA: TGTGCCAGCAGTGATACTTATACGCAGTATTTT. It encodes CASSDTYTQYF.

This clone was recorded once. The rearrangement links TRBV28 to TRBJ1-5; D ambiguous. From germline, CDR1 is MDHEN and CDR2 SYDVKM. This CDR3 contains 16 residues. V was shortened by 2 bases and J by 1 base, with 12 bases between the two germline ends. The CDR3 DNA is TGTGCCAGCAGTTTAGAGGGTCCTATAAGCAATCAGCCCCAGCATTTT. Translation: CASSLEGPISNQPQHF.

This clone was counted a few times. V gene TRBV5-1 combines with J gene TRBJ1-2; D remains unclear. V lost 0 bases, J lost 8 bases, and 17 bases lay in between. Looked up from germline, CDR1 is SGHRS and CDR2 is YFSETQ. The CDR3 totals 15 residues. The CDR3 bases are TGCGCCAGCAGCTTGGCCGGGGAATCCATGCGAGGCTACACCTTC. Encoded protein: CASSLAGESMRGYTF.

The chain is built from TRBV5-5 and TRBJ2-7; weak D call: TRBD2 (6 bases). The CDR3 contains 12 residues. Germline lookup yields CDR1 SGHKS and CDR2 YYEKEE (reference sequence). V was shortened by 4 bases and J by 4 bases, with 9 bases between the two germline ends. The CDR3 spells CASSLGGYEQYF. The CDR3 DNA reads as TGTGCCAGCAGCCTGGGAGGTTACGAGCAGTACTTC.